This note documents a single T cell receptor (beta chain) sequence. Its antigen is unknown. Base quality data are lacking; no much larger clone is found one base away. This sample stems from a study of identical twins (dated by TCRdb to between 2015 and 2016). For context, the study as a whole: To test whether fetal clonotypes persist, the study used deep sequencing on TCR alpha and beta repertoires from monozygotic twins, unrelated adults of various ages, and cord blood. To rule out contamination, the twin experiments were replicated at different times with different library preparation protocols.

The germline V gene provides CDR1 LGHNA and CDR2 YNFKEQ. After removal of 0 bases from V and 5 bases from J, the junction retains 8 bases not matched to a gene. From its cysteine to its phenylalanine, the CDR3 spans 16 amino acids. The kept DNA is CDR3 alone, 48 bases in frame from the first base. Overall study results and their limits: A weaker excess of twin sharing was found in beta out-of-frame sequences because the signal-to-noise ratio was lowered by fewer shared sequences. Compared with coincidental sharing between unrelated individuals, an excess of low generation-probability sequences was observed among out-of-frame TCR alpha sequences shared between twins. Fewer insertions were carried by abundant cord blood beta clonotypes, a similar but weaker trend appeared in young adult naive repertoires, and no such trend appeared in memory repertoires. Conclusions relied on cross-sectional statistical analysis, since the same donors could not be followed over many years. Out-of-frame TCR alpha sharing in monozygotic twins was systematically underestimated by recombination models, whereas sharing between unrelated individuals was in agreement with the recombination models. Zero-insertion analyses could be partly confounded by invariant T cells such as MAIT and iNKT, though diverse VJ usage argued against such confounding for most clonotypes.

Only healthy Caucasian donors were included. Three pairs of female monozygotic twins, all aged about 18 to 30 years, made up the twin cohort. CD4+ and CD8+ T cell populations were isolated with positive isolation kits from Invitrogen. The library was built by means of 5' RACE. TCRdb lists the instrument as Illumina HiSeq 2000. A universal primer binding site was introduced by template switching, and a unique molecular identifier was present in the final cDNA, enabling accurate counting of TCR cDNA molecules. Specific primers in the conserved constant-segment region were used to synthesize first-strand cDNA for TCR alpha and beta chains. To control for contamination, every cDNA library was double barcoded, receiving both a SMART-Mk sample barcode and Illumina barcodes. TruSeq adapter sequences and Illumina sample barcodes were added in two successive PCR steps. Sequencing of the TCR alpha and beta cDNA libraries was done on the Illumina HiSeq platform using custom primers. Under the source paper's analysis protocol: Raw reads were processed with MiGEC to extract unique molecular identifiers, and MiXCR was used to determine CDR3 positions. Recombination models were inferred per individual with the repgenHMM and IGoR tools using an EM algorithm. Shared clonotype analysis was performed with the tcR package in R, normalizing sharing by the product of cloneset sizes. To study raw recombination without the effects of thymic and clonal selection, out-of-frame nonproductive sequences were analyzed. TCRdb cleaned the public reads at Q25 with fastp, built clones with MiXCR and kept in-frame beta chains. Each CDR3 protein gets just one entry, which takes the most common genes and DNA from the rows behind it. The V and J calls come from TCRdb's annotation, not from the publication. This sample is represented by hundreds of thousands of distinct CDR3 sequences; 20% to 25% of them were singletons. 0.48% of the sample is in the top ten clones.

These data also featured in a second study, about yellow fever vaccine responses in identical twins. The second study also describes: According to the authors, the vaccine-induced T cell response in identical twins seemed to be partly convergent and partly specific to each individual. The study precisely tracked vaccine-responding T cell clones in identical twins.

Input material: CD4+ T cells sorted from blood. The source of this sequence is a woman aged 18 to 35 in good health. The rearranged chain carries TRBV4-2 and TRBJ2-5, with 8 bases aligning to TRBD2. CDR3 reads: CASSQDFRGGGETQYF. The nucleotide sequence is given as TGTGCCAGCAGCCAAGATTTTCGGGGGGGAGGGGAGACCCAGTACTTC.